This TCR beta chain was documented in a study of shared clonotypes between healthy human individuals. Germline assignment: CDR1 KGHSH and CDR2 LQKENI. The CDR3 is 12 amino acids long, termini counted. Worth noting for this clone: The conserved phenylalanine or tryptophan is not found at the CDR3 terminus, so this likely reflects a read error. No DNA is shown, since the ends of the CDR3 on it are uncertain; the CDR3 is the one TCRdb lists.

Some clones are missing from TCRdb's copy, which holds only in-frame ones; the method was immunoSEQ multiplex PCR. The sample lists some 510,000 clones, 60% to 85% occurring once. The V gene is TRBV18, the J gene TRBJ2-7; no DNA check was done on the table's D call, TRBD1. This clonotype was obtained from a woman in her thirties or forties in good health. Some clones in this sample may be carry-over from other donors' samples. The sequenced sample consisted of PBMCs. CDR3 loop: CASSWGQGDFVS.